This record concerns one T cell receptor beta chain sequence. This entry comes from a study of T cell changes during pregnancy in multiple sclerosis. The junction had 1 base not matched to a gene; V was cut back by 0 bases and J by 6 bases. Per the germline V gene, CDR1 is SGHRS and CDR2 is YFSETQ. The CDR3 loop spans 15 amino acids. Assay: immunoSEQ multiplex PCR; the TCRdb copy retains only in-frame clones and omits some. The sample shows around 100,000 clones, around 90% of them seen only once. The origin of this receptor is a female donor with multiple sclerosis, enrolled in a pregnancy study. This sequence joins TRBV5-1 and TRBJ2-2, with 11 bases identical to TRBD2. The sequenced sample was peripheral blood, obtained in the second trimester of pregnancy. The CDR3, as DNA: TGCGCCAGCAGCTTGGGGACTAGCGGGTCCGGGGAGCTGTTTTTT. Translated, it gives CASSLGTSGSGELFF. The variable domain in full, completed from reference TRBV5-1 and TRBJ2-2, reads KAGVTQTPRYLIKTRGQQVTLSCSPISGHRSVSWYQQTPGQGLQFLFEYFSETQRNKGNFPGRFSGRQFSNSRSEMNVSTLELGDSALYLCASSLGTSGSGELFFGEGSRLTVL.